The 11 T cell receptor beta chains listed next were all sequenced from one sample in a study of CD8+ T cells in alopecia areata. As for treatment: oral pan-JAK inhibitor, 5-10 mg twice daily. Following RNA extraction, reverse transcription yielded cDNA that acted as the sequencing template. Method: immunoSEQ multiplex PCR; TCRdb's copy keeps in-frame clones and lacks some. In the table there are about 210,000 clones, around two fifths of which are singletons. The source material was CD4+ T cells sorted from blood, sampled around week 37, from a patient treated with tofacitinib. These receptor sequences come from a human donor with alopecia areata.

This chain connects TRBV7-2 to TRBJ2-1; D unclear. This CDR3 region has 14 residues. Germline values: CDR1 SGHTA, CDR2 FQGNSA. V shed 1 base and J shed 8 bases, with 12 bases lying between them. The CDR3 region has the DNA TGTGCCAGCAGCTTAGTGACTTTGCGGTATGAGCAGTTCTTC. Translated: CASSLVTLRYEQFF.

The V and J genes are TRBV28 and TRBJ2-5; perhaps TRBD1 as D (5 bases). In germline, CDR1 is MDHEN, CDR2 SYDVKM. V shed 6 bases and J shed 9 bases, with 14 bases lying between them. There are 12 residues in the CDR3. The DNA for the CDR3 is TGTGCCAGCAGGACAGCCGGAATCGCCCAGTACTTC. It codes for CASRTAGIAQYF. Complete variable domain (other parts from reference TRBV28 and TRBJ2-5): DVKVTQSSRYLVKRTGEKVFLECVQDMDHENMFWYRQDPGLGLRLIYFSYDVKMKEKGDIPEGYSVSREKKERFSLILESASTNQTSMYLCASRTAGIAQYFGPGTRLLVL.

This clone was detected a few times. V is TRBV7-6 and J is TRBJ2-1, with 11 bases that match TRBD2. Unmatched junction bases numbered 7, after V lost 1 base and J lost 8 bases. The CDR3 extends over 16 amino acids. Germline-derived CDR1 and CDR2 are SGHVS and FNYEAQ. CDR3 region: CASSLGSGRARHEQFF. The CDR3 region has the DNA TGTGCCAGCAGCTTAGGTAGCGGGAGGGCCAGACATGAGCAGTTCTTC. Together with reference TRBV7-6 and TRBJ2-1, the CDR3 gives the full variable domain: GAGVSQSPRYKVTKRGQDVALRCDPISGHVSLYWYRQALGQGPEFLTYFNYEAQQDKSGLPNDRFSAERPEGSISTLTIQRTEQRDSAMYRCASSLGSGRARHEQFFGPGTRLTVL.

The chain employs TRBV4-2 and TRBJ2-7, with 7 bases that match TRBD2. Looked up from germline, CDR1 is LGHNA and CDR2 is YNFKEQ. Trimming cost V 2 bases and J 0 bases; bases outside gene matches: 13. There are 18 residues in the CDR3. As DNA, the CDR3 is TGTGCCAGCAGCCAACAACTGACCGGGACTACCCTCTCCTACGAGCAGTACTTC. Translating gives CASSQQLTGTTLSYEQYF.

V usage is TRBV7-9 and J usage is TRBJ2-5; TRBD1 aligns across 7 bases. The J call is doubtful: the DNA matches TRBJ2-7 better. The CDR3 has 14 residues. In germline, CDR1 is SEHNR, CDR2 FQNEAQ (reference sequence). The DNA for the CDR3 is TGTGCCAGCAGCCTCGACAGGGATCGGGACGAGCAGTACTTC. Translating gives CASSLDRDRDEQYF.

This chain joins TRBV7-2 and TRBJ2-3; TRBD2 aligns across 11 bases. V was clipped by 6 bases and J by 4 bases; unmatched bases: 9. CDR3 size: 16 residues. In germline, CDR1 is SGHTA, CDR2 FQGNSA. The CDR3 here is CASSRTSGRWSDTQYF. The DNA of the CDR3 is TGTGCCAGCAGTCGCACTAGCGGGAGATGGTCAGATACGCAGTATTTT.

This clone was seen more than once but under ten times. The chain employs TRBV28 and TRBJ2-6; D may correspond to TRBD1 or TRBD2 (5 bases each). The CDR3 loop spans 16 amino acids. The V gene's germline CDR1 is MDHEN and CDR2 SYDVKM. Trimming removed 4 bases from V and 0 bases from J, with 10 bases in between. CDR3 in DNA: TGTGCCAGCAGTTCCCAGGGAGTCTCTGGGGCCAACGTCCTGACTTTC. It codes for CASSSQGVSGANVLTF.

This chain connects TRBV18 to TRBJ2-5; D possibly corresponds to TRBD2 (6 bases). V was clipped by 6 bases and J by 2 bases, with 10 bases between them. The CDR3 is 13 amino acids. Germline CDR1 reads KGHSH; CDR2 reads LQKENI. CDR3 nucleotide sequence: TGTGCCAGCTCTCGGGACTTTCAAGAGACCCAGTACTTC. It yields the protein CASSRDFQETQYF.

V usage is TRBV30 and J usage is TRBJ2-7, with D uncertain. The CDR3 is 13 residues long. V was pared by 2 bases and J by 1 base, with 9 bases between. Germline CDR1 GTSNPN, CDR2 SVGIG (reference sequence). The CDR3 bases are TGTGCCTGGAGTATGGACGATTCCTACGAGCAGTACTTC. Protein: CAWSMDDSYEQYF.

This chain links TRBV30 with TRBJ2-7, with D possibly TRBD1 on 5 matching bases. Germline CDR1 GTSNPN, CDR2 SVGIG (reference sequence). Trimming removed 2 bases from V and 7 bases from J, with 12 bases in between. The CDR3 is 12 amino acids. CDR3 amino acids: CAWSTTGLEQYF. In DNA, the CDR3 is TGTGCCTGGAGTACTACAGGTTTAGAGCAGTACTTC.

J is TRBJ2-7 and V is TRBV28, with a tentative D call TRBD1 (5 bases). The CDR3 has 14 amino acids. V was shortened by 5 bases and J by 2 bases, with 13 bases between the two germline ends. CDR1 MDHEN and CDR2 SYDVKM come from the germline V gene. CDR3 amino acids: CASSTWGGAYEQYF. The CDR3, as DNA: TGTGCCAGCAGTACCTGGGGCGGCGCCTACGAGCAGTACTTC.